A single sample is the source of the 12 T cell receptor beta chains below, sequenced in a study of Graves' ophthalmopathy and Graves' hyperthyroidism. For repertoire sequencing, the TCR beta CDR3 regions were amplified from RNA transcripts. Second-round multiplex PCR came after first-round RT-PCR with HTBI primers. Using its own MiXCR run on the multiplex PCR reads, TCRdb lists one record per CDR3 protein. In the table there are some 750,000 distinct CDR3 sequences, approximately 40% of which are singletons. The specimen sequenced was peripheral blood. The receptors shown here come from an adult man with Graves' ophthalmopathy.

This clonotype has more than one count but fewer than ten. J is TRBJ2-2 and V is TRBV7-9, with D tentatively TRBD2 (7 bases). The CDR3 contains 16 residues. The V gene lost 3 bases and the J gene lost 3 bases, with 14 bases spanning the gap. From germline, CDR1 is SEHNR and CDR2 FQNEAQ (reference sequence). The CDR3 DNA reads as TGTGCCAGCAGCTTGGCAGCGGGGACATACACCGGGGAGCTGTTTTTT. Translated, it gives CASSLAAGTYTGELFF.

This clonotype was picked up many times. The chain employs TRBV10-3 and TRBJ1-1; no clear D. Trimming pared 4 bases from V and 1 base from J, leaving 7 bases between. This CDR3 is built from 13 residues. The V gene's germline CDR1 is ENHRY and CDR2 SYGVKD. CDR3 coding DNA: TGTGCCATCAGTGTGGCGGGGAACACTGAAGCTTTCTTT. Encoded protein: CAISVAGNTEAFF.

At least ten counts were recorded for this clonotype. The chain uses TRBV11-2 and TRBJ1-1; D is uncertain. The CDR3 loop spans 14 amino acids. Germline CDR1 reads SGHAT; CDR2 reads FQNNGV. V lost 3 bases to trimming and J lost 1 base, with 9 bases between them. The CDR3 is CASSFAGRNTEAFF. The CDR3 DNA follows: TGTGCCAGCAGCTTTGCCGGGAGGAACACTGAAGCTTTCTTT.

The CDR3 spells CASSVGSGGTNTGELFF. CDR3 DNA: TGTGCCAGCAGCGTAGGTAGCGGGGGGACTAACACCGGGGAGCTGTTTTTT. The chain has TRBV9 and TRBJ2-2, with 10 bases lining up with TRBD2. The CDR3 consists of 17 residues. Looked up from germline, CDR1 is SGDLS and CDR2 is YYNGEE. Unmatched junction bases numbered 4, after V lost 0 bases and J lost 2 bases.

The chain uses TRBV25-1 and TRBJ2-2; D is unresolved. Looked up from germline, CDR1 is MGHDK and CDR2 is SYGVNS. V dropped 5 bases and J dropped 0 bases, with 19 bases sitting between them. The CDR3 runs 18 residues. The CDR3 protein is CASSWNRLAPANTGELFF. CDR3 DNA: TGTGCCAGCAGTTGGAATCGTCTGGCTCCCGCGAACACCGGGGAGCTGTTTTTT.

This clonotype was observed many times. The V call is TRBV4-3, the J call TRBJ1-1; TRBD1 might be the D (5 bases). This CDR3 spans 21 amino acids. Per the germline V gene, CDR1 is LGHNA and CDR2 is YSLEER. Trimming cost V 1 base and J 8 bases, with 35 bases left between them. The CDR3 sequence is CASSQVWLTKGRSRRAWEAFF. CDR3 DNA sequence: TGCGCCAGCAGCCAAGTTTGGTTGACGAAGGGACGCAGCCGTCGGGCCTGGGAAGCTTTCTTT.

As regards this clonotype: The final CDR3 position lacks the conserved phenylalanine or tryptophan, pointing to a likely read error. The chain joins TRBV15 to TRBJ1-4; D ambiguous. CDR3 length: 13 residues. With 2 bases removed from V and 8 bases from J, the gap between germline ends came to 9 bases. From germline, CDR1 is LNHNV and CDR2 YYDKDF (reference sequence). The CDR3 sequence is CATSRRGSEKLFL. The CDR3 region has the DNA TGTGCCACCAGCAGACGAGGGAGCGAAAAACTGTTTTTG.

This chain joins TRBV10-3 and TRBJ1-5; D is uncertain. Per germline, CDR1 ENHRY and CDR2 SYGVKD. This CDR3 region has 10 residues. Trimming shortened V by 11 bases and J by 7 bases, and 9 bases separated the two germline ends. CDR3 sequence: CAWTGQPQHF. The CDR3 DNA sequence: TGTGCCTGGACGGGGCAGCCCCAGCATTTT.

The CDR3 coding sequence is TGTGCCAGTAGTATAGCAGGGACAGGGGGCGACTATGGCTACACCTTC. This gives the protein CASSIAGTGGDYGYTF. The V gene is TRBV19, the J gene TRBJ1-2; TRBD1 matches at 12 bases. J gave up 3 bases and V 1 base, and 3 bases lay outside the gene matches. In germline, CDR1 is LNHDA, CDR2 SQIVND (reference sequence). The length of the CDR3 is 16 residues.

About this clonotype: Given a much more abundant clone one base away, this may be a read error. The chain combines TRBV20-1 with TRBJ1-2, with no clear D. Germline CDR1 is DFQATT and CDR2 is SNEGSKA (reference sequence). This CDR3 region has 12 residues. The CDR3 reads CSASFRTYGHTF. CDR3 bases: TGCAGTGCTAGTTTCAGAACTTATGGCCACACCTTC.

The CDR3 nucleotides are TGTGCCACCTACTCAGGGGGCCGAGAGACCCAGTACTTC. Its protein product is CATYSGGRETQYF. The V call is TRBV10-3, the J call TRBJ2-5; TRBD1 matches at 8 bases. The V gene's germline CDR1 is ENHRY and CDR2 SYGVKD. This CDR3 has 13 residues. With 10 bases clipped from V and 4 bases from J, the junction kept 8 bases outside the gene matches.

A remark on this clonotype: One base away lies a much larger clone, so this may be a sequencing read error. The chain links TRBV2 to TRBJ1-1, with TRBD1 as a possible D gene (5 bases). Germline-derived CDR1 and CDR2 are SNHLY and FYNNEI. CDR3 size: 15 residues. The CDR3 DNA reads as TGTGCCAGCAGCGGGGTTCCGCGGGGGAACACTGAAGCTTCCTTT. Protein product: CASSGVPRGNTEASF.